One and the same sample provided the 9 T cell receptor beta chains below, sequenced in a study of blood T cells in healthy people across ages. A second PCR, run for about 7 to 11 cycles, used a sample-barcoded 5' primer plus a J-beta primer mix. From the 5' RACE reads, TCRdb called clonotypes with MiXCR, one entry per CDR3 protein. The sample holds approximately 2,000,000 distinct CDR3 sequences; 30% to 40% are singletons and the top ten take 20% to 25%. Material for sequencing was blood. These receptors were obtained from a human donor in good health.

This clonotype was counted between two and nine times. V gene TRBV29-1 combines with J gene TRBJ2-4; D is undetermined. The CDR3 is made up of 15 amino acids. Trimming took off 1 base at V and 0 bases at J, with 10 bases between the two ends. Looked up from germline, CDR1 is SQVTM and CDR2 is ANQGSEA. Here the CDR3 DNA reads TGCAGCGTTGAAGCTAGAAGACTAGCCAAAAACATTCAGTACTTC. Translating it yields CSVEARRLAKNIQYF.

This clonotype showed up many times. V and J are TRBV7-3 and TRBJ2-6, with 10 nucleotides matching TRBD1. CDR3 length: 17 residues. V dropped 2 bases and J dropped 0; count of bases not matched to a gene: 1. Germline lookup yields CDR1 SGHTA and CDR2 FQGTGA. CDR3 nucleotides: TGTGCCAGCAGCTTACGGGACAGGGGCTCTGGGGCCAACGTCCTGACTTTC. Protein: CASSLRDRGSGANVLTF.

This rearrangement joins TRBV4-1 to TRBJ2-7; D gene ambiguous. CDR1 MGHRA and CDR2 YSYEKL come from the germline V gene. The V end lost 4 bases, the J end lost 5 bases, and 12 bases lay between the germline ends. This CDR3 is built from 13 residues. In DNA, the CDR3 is TGCGCCAGCAGCCCTAACTTATCCCACGAGCAGTACTTC. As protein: CASSPNLSHEQYF.

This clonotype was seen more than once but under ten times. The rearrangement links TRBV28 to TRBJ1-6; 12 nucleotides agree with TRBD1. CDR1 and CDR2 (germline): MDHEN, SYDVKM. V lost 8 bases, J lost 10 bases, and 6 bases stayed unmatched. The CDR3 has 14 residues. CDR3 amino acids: CASVRDRGLSPLHF. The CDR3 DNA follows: TGTGCCAGCGTGCGGGACAGGGGGCTCTCACCCCTCCACTTT.

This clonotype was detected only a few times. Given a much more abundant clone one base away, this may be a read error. CDR3 coding DNA: TGTGCCAACTCACGGGACAGGTCTTTACTCGAGCAGTACTTC. This gives the protein CANSRDRSLLEQYF. This chain connects TRBV18 to TRBJ2-7; 8 nucleotides agree with TRBD1. Germline CDR1 reads KGHSH; CDR2 reads LQKENI. This CDR3 has 14 residues.

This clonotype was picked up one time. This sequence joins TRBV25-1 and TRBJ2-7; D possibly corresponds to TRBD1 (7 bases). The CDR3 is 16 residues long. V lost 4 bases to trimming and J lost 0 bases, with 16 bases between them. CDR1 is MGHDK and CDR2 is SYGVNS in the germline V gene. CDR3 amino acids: CASSGLARGPSYEQYF. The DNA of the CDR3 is TGTGCCAGCAGTGGGCTAGCGAGGGGGCCCTCCTACGAGCAGTACTTC.

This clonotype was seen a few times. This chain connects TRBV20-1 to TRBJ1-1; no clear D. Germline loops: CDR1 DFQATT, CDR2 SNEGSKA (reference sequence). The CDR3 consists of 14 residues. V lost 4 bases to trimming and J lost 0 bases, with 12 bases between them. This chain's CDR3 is CSAKKGNLNTEAFF. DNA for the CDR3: TGCAGTGCTAAGAAAGGAAATCTGAACACTGAAGCTTTCTTT.

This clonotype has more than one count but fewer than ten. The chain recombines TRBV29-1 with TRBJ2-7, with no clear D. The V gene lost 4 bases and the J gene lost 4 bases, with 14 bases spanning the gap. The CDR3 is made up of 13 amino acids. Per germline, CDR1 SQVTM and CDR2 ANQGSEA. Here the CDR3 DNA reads TGCAGCGTTGTGGGCAACAAGGGATACGAGCAGTACTTC. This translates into CSVVGNKGYEQYF.

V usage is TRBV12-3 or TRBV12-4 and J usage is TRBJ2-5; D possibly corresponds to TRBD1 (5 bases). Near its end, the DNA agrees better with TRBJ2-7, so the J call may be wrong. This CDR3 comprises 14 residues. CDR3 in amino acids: CASSLDTTTYEQYF. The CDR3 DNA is TGTGCCAGCAGCCTGGACACAACAACCTACGAGCAGTACTTC.